The following is a TCR beta chain sequence with its context. The antigen is undetermined. These data are taken from a study of T cell clones after liver transplantation. Study summary: Immunosuppression withdrawal was tried within 2 years after liver transplantation in this trial. TCRbeta sequencing after a pre-transplant mixed lymphocyte reaction identified graft-donor-reactive clones, later tracked in post-transplant blood.

General study findings and limits: Low donor cell numbers restricted donor-reactive repertoire measurement in a couple of subjects.

Repertoires were generated with immunoSEQ multiplex PCR, while TCRdb's copy carries only in-frame clones and drops some. This sample has roughly 100,000 clones, with roughly four fifths found just once. Per germline, CDR1 MNHNS and CDR2 SASEGT. The CDR3 has 13 residues. Trimming took off 3 bases at V and 7 bases at J, with 13 bases between the two ends. The origin of this receptor is a human patient who received a liver transplant. A share of the T cells may be of graft donor origin. The starting material was CD4+ T cells from blood, obtained about 50 months after liver transplant. V gene TRBV6-1 combines with J gene TRBJ2-7; D not certain. CDR3 region: CASSDSLTGEQYF. The CDR3 DNA reads as TGTGCCAGCAGTGACTCCCTGACTGGGGAGCAGTACTTC.